These 24 T cell receptor beta chains were all obtained from the same sample, sequenced in a study of monozygotic twins with inflammatory bowel disease. One entry per CDR3 protein, without DNA, is what TCRdb gives after re-calling the 5' RACE reads. Its table records about 160,000 distinct CDR3 sequences. The specimen sequenced was blood. These TCRs come from a human donor with ulcerative colitis or Crohn's disease, or a healthy co-twin of an affected twin (not recorded which).

The gene calls are TRBV7-3 and TRBJ2-1. CDR3 length equals 13 residues. CDR1 is SGHTA, CDR2 FQGTGA, per germline. This CDR3 is CASSSSNSNEQSF. Drawing the rest from reference TRBV7-3 and TRBJ2-1, the complete variable domain is GAGVSQTPSNKVTEKGKYVELRCDPISGHTALYWYRQSLGQGPEFLIYFQGTGAADDSGLPNDRFFAVRPEGSVSTLKIQRTERGDSAVYLCASSSSNSNEQSFGPGTRLTVL.

The chain uses TRBV20-1 and TRBJ2-5; without DNA, the TCRdb call of TRBD2 cannot be checked. Germline values: CDR1 DFQATT, CDR2 SNEGSKA (reference sequence). The CDR3 runs 15 residues. CDR3 sequence reads: CSASALAPVQETQYF.

V is TRBV4-3 and J is TRBJ2-3; TCRdb lists TRBD2, though no DNA is available to test this call. CDR1 is LGHNA, CDR2 YSLEER, per germline. CDR3 size: 15 residues. CDR3: CASSLRAGSTDTQYF.

V usage is TRBV7-9 and J usage is TRBJ1-5. This CDR3 is built from 17 residues. Germline V gene data show CDR1 as SEHNR and CDR2 as FQNEAQ (reference sequence). This chain's CDR3 is CASSLVRGMGQDQPQHF. The full variable domain, rest sourced from reference TRBV7-9 and TRBJ1-5, is DTGVSQNPRHKITKRGQNVTFRCDPISEHNRLYWYRQTLGQGPEFLTYFQNEAQLEKSRLLSDRFSAERPKGSFSTLEIQRTEQGDSAMYLCASSLVRGMGQDQPQHFGDGTRLSIL.

The gene calls are TRBV11-3 and TRBJ2-3. Looked up from germline, CDR1 is SGHNT and CDR2 is YENEEA. CDR3 length: 13 amino acids. The CDR3 reads CASSLEVVDTQYF.

The rearrangement links TRBV12-3 or TRBV12-4 to TRBJ2-1; the TCRdb call, TRBD1, lacks DNA for checking. CDR3 length equals 13 residues. The CDR3 loop reads CASSLPEGVEQFF.

J is TRBJ1-2 and V is TRBV5-6; TCRdb's assignment of TRBD1 cannot be checked, as there is no DNA. This CDR3 region has 16 residues. Germline V gene data show CDR1 as SGHDT and CDR2 as YYEEEE. The CDR3 sequence is CASSLGFWRLGGGYTF.

CDR3 in amino acids: CASSLEGGGYTF. V and J are TRBV7-9 and TRBJ1-2; lacking DNA, the TRBD1 call made by TCRdb goes unchecked. Germline V CDR1 and CDR2: SEHNR, FQNEAQ (reference sequence). The CDR3 is 12 residues long.

The chain links TRBV12-3 or TRBV12-4 to TRBJ2-7; TCRdb lists TRBD2, though no DNA is available to test this call. The CDR3 extends over 15 amino acids. CDR3 loop: CASSNLGTSGYEQYF.

The chain uses TRBV27 and TRBJ2-3; TCRdb's D call, TRBD1, is unchecked because there is no DNA. CDR1 is MNHEY, CDR2 SMNVEV, per germline (reference sequence). The CDR3 consists of 15 residues. Here the CDR3 reads CASSYSGRGTDTQYF.

The CDR3 here is CASTTPGMTEAFF. The genes are TRBV25-1 and TRBJ1-1; lacking DNA, the TRBD1 call made by TCRdb goes unchecked. This CDR3 comprises 13 residues. CDR1 is MGHDK, CDR2 SYGVNS, per germline.

V gene TRBV9 combines with J gene TRBJ1-1. Germline V gives CDR1 SGDLS, CDR2 YYNGEE. The CDR3 has 14 residues. Here the CDR3 reads CASSIGWGNTEAFF. Complete variable domain (other parts from reference TRBV9 and TRBJ1-1): DSGVTQTPKHLITATGQRVTLRCSPRSGDLSVYWYQQSLDQGLQFLIQYYNGEERAKGNILERFSAQQFPDLHSELNLSSLELGDSALYFCASSIGWGNTEAFFGQGTRLTVV.

V usage is TRBV11-3 and J usage is TRBJ2-3. Germline V lookup: CDR1 SGHNT, CDR2 YENEEA. The CDR3 has 14 residues. The CDR3 loop reads CASTQITESDTQYF.

The rearrangement uses TRBV10-3 and TRBJ1-3; TCRdb gives TRBD1 as the D gene, but with no DNA this cannot be confirmed. The CDR3 spans 17 residues. CDR1 is ENHRY, CDR2 SYGVKD, per germline. The CDR3: CAIRPARQGGSGNTIYF.

The chain carries TRBV5-1 and TRBJ2-7; with no DNA, the TCRdb D assignment of TRBD1 cannot be verified. The CDR3 consists of 12 residues. Germline values: CDR1 SGHRS, CDR2 YFSETQ. This chain's CDR3 is CASRGQTYEQYF.

V is TRBV7-2 and J is TRBJ2-7; TCRdb picks TRBD1, but there is no DNA to check that call. The CDR3 spans 15 residues. Germline CDR1 is SGHTA and CDR2 is FQGNSA. The CDR3 loop is CASSRPGQGSYEQYF.

The CDR3 sequence: CAITVGETNYGYTF. The V and J genes are TRBV10-3 and TRBJ1-2. Germline-derived CDR1 and CDR2 are ENHRY and SYGVKD. The CDR3 contains 14 residues.

V and J are TRBV20-1 and TRBJ1-5; there is no DNA to check the TCRdb D call of TRBD1. This CDR3 is 13 amino acids long. The germline gives CDR1 DFQATT, CDR2 SNEGSKA (reference sequence). The CDR3 spells CSARGQRNQPQHF.

V and J are TRBV5-1 and TRBJ2-1; TCRdb indicates TRBD2, and absent DNA this call remains unverified. Germline V CDR1 and CDR2: SGHRS, YFSETQ. There are 16 residues in the CDR3. The CDR3 is CASSLTPGLAANEQFF.

This chain links TRBV7-8 with TRBJ1-5; TCRdb's D gene call, TRBD1, goes unchecked for lack of DNA. Germline V gene sequence: CDR1 SGHVS, CDR2 FQNEAQ. The CDR3 is 16 residues long. CDR3 amino acids: CASSPGRRNLNQPQHF. The full variable domain, its missing parts supplied by reference TRBV7-8 and TRBJ1-5, is GAGVSQSPRYKVAKRGQDVALRCDPISGHVSLFWYQQALGQGPEFLTYFQNEAQLDKSGLPSDRFFAERPEGSVSTLKIQRTQQEDSAVYLCASSPGRRNLNQPQHFGDGTRLSIL.

The rearrangement joins TRBV15 to TRBJ2-3; lacking DNA, the TRBD1 call made by TCRdb goes unchecked. CDR1 is LNHNV and CDR2 is YYDKDF in the germline V gene (reference sequence). This CDR3 region has 16 residues. This chain's CDR3 is CATSRDLGGIRDTQYF.

The chain has TRBV20-1 and TRBJ2-5; as DNA is missing, the TRBD1 call by TCRdb cannot be tested. This CDR3 is 11 amino acids long. Per germline, CDR1 DFQATT and CDR2 SNEGSKA (reference sequence). The CDR3: CSAMDTGTQYF.

The V call is TRBV20-1, the J call TRBJ2-1. In germline, CDR1 is DFQATT, CDR2 SNEGSKA (reference sequence). CDR3 size: 16 residues. CDR3 sequence reads: CSARDLGLSSYNEQFF.

This chain joins TRBV12-3 or TRBV12-4 and TRBJ2-7; lacking DNA, the TRBD1 call made by TCRdb goes unchecked. The CDR3 loop spans 16 amino acids. CDR3 residues: CASSRIPGVGSYEQYF.